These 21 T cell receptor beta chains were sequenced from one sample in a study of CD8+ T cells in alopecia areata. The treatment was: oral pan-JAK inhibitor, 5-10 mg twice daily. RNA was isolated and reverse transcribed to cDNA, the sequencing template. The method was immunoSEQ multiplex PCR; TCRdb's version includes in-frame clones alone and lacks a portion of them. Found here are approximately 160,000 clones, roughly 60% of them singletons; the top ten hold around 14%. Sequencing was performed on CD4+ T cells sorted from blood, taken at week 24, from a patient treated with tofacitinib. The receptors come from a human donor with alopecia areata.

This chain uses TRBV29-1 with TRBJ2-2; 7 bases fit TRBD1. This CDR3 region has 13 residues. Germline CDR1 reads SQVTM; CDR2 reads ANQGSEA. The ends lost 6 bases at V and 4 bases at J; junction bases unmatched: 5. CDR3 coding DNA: TGCAGCGTAAACAGGGGCGGCACCGGGGAGCTGTTTTTT. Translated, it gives CSVNRGGTGELFF.

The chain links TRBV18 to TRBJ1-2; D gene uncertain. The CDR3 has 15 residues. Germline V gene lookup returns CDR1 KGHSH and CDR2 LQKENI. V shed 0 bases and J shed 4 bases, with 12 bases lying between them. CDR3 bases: TGTGCCAGCTCACCACCAGCCCAGAGAGTCTATGGCTACACCTTC. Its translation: CASSPPAQRVYGYTF.

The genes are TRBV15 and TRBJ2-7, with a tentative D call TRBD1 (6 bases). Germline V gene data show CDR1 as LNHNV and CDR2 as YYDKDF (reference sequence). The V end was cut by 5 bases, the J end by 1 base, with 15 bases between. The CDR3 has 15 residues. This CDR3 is CATSAVQGNSYEQYF. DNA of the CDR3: TGTGCCACCAGCGCCGTCCAGGGGAATTCCTACGAGCAGTACTTC.

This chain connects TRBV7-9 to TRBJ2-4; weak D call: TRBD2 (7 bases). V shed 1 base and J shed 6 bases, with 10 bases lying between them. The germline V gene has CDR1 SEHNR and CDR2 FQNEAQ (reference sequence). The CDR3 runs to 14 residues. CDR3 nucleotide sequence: TGTGCCAGCAGCTTAGGGGGAGGGGGAAACATTCAGTACTTC. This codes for CASSLGGGGNIQYF.

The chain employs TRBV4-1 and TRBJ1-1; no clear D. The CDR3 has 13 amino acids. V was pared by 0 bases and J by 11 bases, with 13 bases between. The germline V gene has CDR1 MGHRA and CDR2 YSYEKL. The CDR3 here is CASSQEVPGRAFF. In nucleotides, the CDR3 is TGCGCCAGCAGCCAAGAGGTGCCCGGGCGGGCTTTCTTT.

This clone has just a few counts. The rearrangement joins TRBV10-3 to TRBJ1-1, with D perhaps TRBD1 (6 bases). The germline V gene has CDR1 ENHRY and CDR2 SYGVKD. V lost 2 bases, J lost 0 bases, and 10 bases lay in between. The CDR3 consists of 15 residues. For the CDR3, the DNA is TGTGCCATCAGTGAGGTCAGGGACATGAACACTGAAGCTTTCTTT. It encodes CAISEVRDMNTEAFF.

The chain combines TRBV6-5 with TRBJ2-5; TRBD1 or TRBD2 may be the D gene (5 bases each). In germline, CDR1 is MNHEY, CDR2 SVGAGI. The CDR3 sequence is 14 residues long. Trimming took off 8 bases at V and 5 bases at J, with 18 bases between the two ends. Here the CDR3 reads CASQNRGARETQYF. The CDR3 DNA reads TGTGCCAGCCAAAACAGAGGGGCGCGGGAGACCCAGTACTTC.

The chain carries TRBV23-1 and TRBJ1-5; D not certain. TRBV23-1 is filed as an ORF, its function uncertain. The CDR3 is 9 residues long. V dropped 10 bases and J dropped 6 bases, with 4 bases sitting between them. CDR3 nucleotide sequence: TGCGCCACCGGTCAGCCCCAGCATTTT. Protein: CATGQPQHF.

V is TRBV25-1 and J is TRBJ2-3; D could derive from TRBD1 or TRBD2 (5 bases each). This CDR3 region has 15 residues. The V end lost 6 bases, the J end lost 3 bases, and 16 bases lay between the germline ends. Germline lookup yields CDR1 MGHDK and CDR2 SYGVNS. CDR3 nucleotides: TGTGCCAGCAGCGAGGGGCTAGCACCAACAGATACGCAGTATTTT. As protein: CASSEGLAPTDTQYF.

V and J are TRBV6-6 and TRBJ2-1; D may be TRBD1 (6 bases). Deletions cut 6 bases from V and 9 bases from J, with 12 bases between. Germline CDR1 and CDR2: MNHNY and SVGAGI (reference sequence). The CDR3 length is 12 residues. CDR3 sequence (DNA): TGTGCCAGCAGAGCTACAGGGTTTGAGCAGTTCTTC. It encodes CASRATGFEQFF.

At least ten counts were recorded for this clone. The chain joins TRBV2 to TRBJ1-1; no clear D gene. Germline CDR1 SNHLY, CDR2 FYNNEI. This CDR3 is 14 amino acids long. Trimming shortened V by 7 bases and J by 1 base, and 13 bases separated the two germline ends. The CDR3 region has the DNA TGTGCCAGCACTGGACGGGAAAGGAACACTGAAGCTTTCTTT. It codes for CASTGRERNTEAFF.

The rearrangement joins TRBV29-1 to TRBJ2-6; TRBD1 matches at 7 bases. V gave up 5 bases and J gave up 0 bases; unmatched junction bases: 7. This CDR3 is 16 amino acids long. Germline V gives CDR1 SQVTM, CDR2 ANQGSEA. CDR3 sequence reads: CSVRDSFYSGANVLTF. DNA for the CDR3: TGCAGCGTTAGGGACAGCTTCTACTCTGGGGCCAACGTCCTGACTTTC.

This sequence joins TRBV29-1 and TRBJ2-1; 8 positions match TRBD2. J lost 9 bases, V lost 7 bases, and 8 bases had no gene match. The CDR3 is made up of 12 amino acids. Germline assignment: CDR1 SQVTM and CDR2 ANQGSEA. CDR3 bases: TGCAGCGCACCTCGCCTAGCGGGTGAGCAGTTCTTC. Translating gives CSAPRLAGEQFF.

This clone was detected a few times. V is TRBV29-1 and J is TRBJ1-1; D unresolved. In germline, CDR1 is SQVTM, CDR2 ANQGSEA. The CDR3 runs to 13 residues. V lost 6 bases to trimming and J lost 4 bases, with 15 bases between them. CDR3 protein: CSVPGGLGTEAFF. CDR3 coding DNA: TGCAGCGTGCCTGGCGGACTTGGCACTGAAGCTTTCTTT.

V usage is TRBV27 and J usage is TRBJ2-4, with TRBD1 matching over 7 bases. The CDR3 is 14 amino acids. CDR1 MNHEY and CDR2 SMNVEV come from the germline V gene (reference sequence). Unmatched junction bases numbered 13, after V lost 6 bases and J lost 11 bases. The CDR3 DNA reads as TGTGCCAGCAGCCTCAGGGGGAACTCCGCTCTTCAGTACTTC. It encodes CASSLRGNSALQYF.

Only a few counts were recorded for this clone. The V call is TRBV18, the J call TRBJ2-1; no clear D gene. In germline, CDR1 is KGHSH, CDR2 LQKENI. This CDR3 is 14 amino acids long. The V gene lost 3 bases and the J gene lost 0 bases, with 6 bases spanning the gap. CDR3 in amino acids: CASSPGSSYNEQFF. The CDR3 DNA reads TGTGCCAGCTCACCGGGAAGCTCCTACAATGAGCAGTTCTTC.

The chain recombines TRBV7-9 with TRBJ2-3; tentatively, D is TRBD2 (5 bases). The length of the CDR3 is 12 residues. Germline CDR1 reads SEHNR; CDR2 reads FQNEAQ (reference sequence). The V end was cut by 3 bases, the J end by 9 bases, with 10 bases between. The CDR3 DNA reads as TGTGCCAGCAGCTTGACTACGAAGACGCAGTATTTT. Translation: CASSLTTKTQYF.

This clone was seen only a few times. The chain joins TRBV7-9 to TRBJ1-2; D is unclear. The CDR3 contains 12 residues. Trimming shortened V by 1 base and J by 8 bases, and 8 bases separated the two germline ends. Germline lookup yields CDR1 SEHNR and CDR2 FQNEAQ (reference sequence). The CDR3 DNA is TGTGCCAGCAGCTTAGAAGGGATCGGCTACACCTTC. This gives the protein CASSLEGIGYTF.

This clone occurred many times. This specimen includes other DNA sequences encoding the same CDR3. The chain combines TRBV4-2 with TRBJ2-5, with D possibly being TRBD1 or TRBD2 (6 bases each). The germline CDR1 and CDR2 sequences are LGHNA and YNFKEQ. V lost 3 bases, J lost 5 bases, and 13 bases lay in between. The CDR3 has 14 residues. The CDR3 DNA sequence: TGTGCCAGCAGCCAGGGTGGGGGGCAGGAGACCCAGTACTTC. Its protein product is CASSQGGGQETQYF.

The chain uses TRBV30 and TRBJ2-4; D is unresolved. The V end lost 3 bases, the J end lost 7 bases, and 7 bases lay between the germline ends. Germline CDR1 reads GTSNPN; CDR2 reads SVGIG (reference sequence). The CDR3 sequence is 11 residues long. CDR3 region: CAWSRANIQYF. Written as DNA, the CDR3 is TGTGCCTGGAGCCGAGCGAACATTCAGTACTTC.

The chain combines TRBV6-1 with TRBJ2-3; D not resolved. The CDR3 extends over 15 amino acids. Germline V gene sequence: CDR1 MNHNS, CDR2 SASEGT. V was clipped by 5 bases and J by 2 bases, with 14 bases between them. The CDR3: CASSFRNRATDTQYF. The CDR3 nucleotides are TGTGCCAGCAGTTTTAGGAACAGAGCCACAGATACGCAGTATTTT.